This T cell receptor beta chain originates from a study of control samples from healthy donors and cancer patients. This CDR3 region has 14 residues. CDR1 LGHNA and CDR2 YNFKEQ come from the germline V gene. Trimming pared 4 bases from V and 3 bases from J, leaving 9 bases between. Clones were sequenced by immunoSEQ multiplex PCR, and TCRdb holds only the in-frame ones, with some missing. This sample has tens of thousands of clones, with around 92% found just once. This rearrangement joins TRBV4-2 to TRBJ1-4; D remains unclear. The receptor was derived from a man aged 45 to 65 in good health. Specimen: blood. DNA for the CDR3: TGTGCCAGCAGCCCCGCGGGGTCTAATGAAAAACTGTTTTTT. Translated: CASSPAGSNEKLFF.